Presented here are 17 T cell receptor beta chains from one specimen sequenced in a study of blood T cell repertoires in COVID-19. The method was immunoSEQ multiplex PCR; TCRdb's version includes in-frame clones alone and lacks a portion of them. Of roughly 48,000 clones listed, about 76% are singletons. The sequenced sample was peripheral blood. These receptors originate from a human donor with active or convalescent COVID-19. The donor label of this sample is uncertain.

The chain combines TRBV5-1 with TRBJ2-2, with D perhaps TRBD1 (5 bases). CDR1 is SGHRS, CDR2 YFSETQ, per germline. CDR3 length: 17 residues. V shed 2 bases and J shed 1 base, with 15 bases lying between them. As DNA, the CDR3 is TGCGCCAGCAGCTTATCTAAAGGTCAGGGGAACACCGGGGAGCTGTTTTTT. Encoded protein: CASSLSKGQGNTGELFF.

The chain couples TRBV7-8 to TRBJ2-7; D uncertain. The CDR3 runs to 13 residues. The germline gives CDR1 SGHVS, CDR2 FQNEAQ. Deletions cut 2 bases from V and 0 bases from J, with 5 bases between. The CDR3 reads CASSLSSSYEQYF. The CDR3 nucleotides are TGTGCCAGCAGCTTAAGTAGCTCCTACGAGCAGTACTTC. Full variable domain (missing parts from reference TRBV7-8 and TRBJ2-7): GAGVSQSPRYKVAKRGQDVALRCDPISGHVSLFWYQQALGQGPEFLTYFQNEAQLDKSGLPSDRFFAERPEGSVSTLKIQRTQQEDSAVYLCASSLSSSYEQYFGPGTRLTVT.

Regarding this clone: Other DNA sequences from this sample encode an identical CDR3 as well. The chain couples TRBV18 to TRBJ1-5, with a tentative D call TRBD1 (6 bases). V lost 6 bases and J 4 bases, leaving 13 bases between the germline ends. Germline CDR1 and CDR2: KGHSH and LQKENI. The CDR3 is 14 residues long. The CDR3 region is CASSQGTGNQPQHF. In nucleotides, the CDR3 is TGTGCCAGCTCCCAAGGAACAGGGAATCAGCCCCAGCATTTT.

Only a few counts were recorded for this clone. V is TRBV7-2 and J is TRBJ2-1, with no clear D. Trimming took 1 base from V and 6 from J, leaving 10 bases between them. Germline assignment: CDR1 SGHTA and CDR2 FQGNSA. The CDR3 length is 14 residues. The CDR3, as DNA: TGTGCCAGCAGCTTAGTGAGGTTTCTCAATGAGCAGTTCTTC. This codes for CASSLVRFLNEQFF.

The rearrangement joins TRBV21-1 to TRBJ1-1; the table's D gene call, TRBD1, was not cross checked with the DNA. TRBV21-1 is classified as a pseudogene. The CDR3 is made up of 15 amino acids. CDR3 DNA: TGTGCCAGCAGCAAAGGCACAGGGTTGGCAACTGAAGCTTTCTTT. Translated: CASSKGTGLATEAFF.

This chain uses TRBV15 with TRBJ1-3, with D tentatively TRBD1 (6 bases). CDR1 LNHNV and CDR2 YYDKDF come from the germline V gene (reference sequence). This CDR3 comprises 14 residues. Trimming removed 8 bases at V and 4 bases at J, with 15 bases between. This CDR3 is CATWIGGAGNTIYF. DNA for the CDR3: TGTGCCACCTGGATTGGGGGCGCCGGAAACACCATATATTTT.

The chain is built from TRBV9 and TRBJ2-2, with D possibly being TRBD2 (6 bases). Germline lookup yields CDR1 SGDLS and CDR2 YYNGEE. V shed 0 bases and J shed 5 bases, with 8 bases lying between them. This CDR3 is built from 14 residues. CDR3 protein: CASSVVGGTGELFF. In DNA, the CDR3 is TGTGCCAGCAGCGTAGTCGGAGGGACCGGGGAGCTGTTTTTT. Together with reference TRBV9 and TRBJ2-2, the CDR3 gives the full variable domain: DSGVTQTPKHLITATGQRVTLRCSPRSGDLSVYWYQQSLDQGLQFLIQYYNGEERAKGNILERFSAQQFPDLHSELNLSSLELGDSALYFCASSVVGGTGELFFGEGSRLTVL.

The V and J genes are TRBV7-2 and TRBJ2-5; 7 bases line up with TRBD2. The CDR3 is 15 residues long. V lost 3 bases and J lost 4; bases outside the gene matches: 8. In germline, CDR1 is SGHTA, CDR2 FQGNSA. CDR3 region: CASSFSGDGGETQYF. CDR3 bases: TGTGCCAGCAGCTTCAGCGGGGACGGGGGAGAGACCCAGTACTTC.

The genes are TRBV5-1 and TRBJ1-4, with TRBD1 identical over 10 bases. The junction had 8 bases not matched to a gene; V was cut back by 4 bases and J by 8 bases. In germline, CDR1 is SGHRS, CDR2 YFSETQ. This CDR3 comprises 15 residues. CDR3 region: CASSQRQGAQEKLFF. The DNA for the CDR3 is TGCGCCAGCAGCCAAAGACAGGGGGCGCAAGAAAAACTGTTTTTT.

The chain carries TRBV5-1 and TRBJ2-5, with D possibly being TRBD1 (7 bases). Germline V gene sequence: CDR1 SGHRS, CDR2 YFSETQ. CDR3 size: 15 residues. Trimming pared 4 bases from V and 2 bases from J, leaving 15 bases between. As DNA, the CDR3 is TGCGCCAGCAGCGTTGGGCGGGGACAGCAAGAGACCCAGTACTTC. It specifies CASSVGRGQQETQYF. The whole variable domain, filled in from reference TRBV5-1 and TRBJ2-5, reads KAGVTQTPRYLIKTRGQQVTLSCSPISGHRSVSWYQQTPGQGLQFLFEYFSETQRNKGNFPGRFSGRQFSNSRSEMNVSTLELGDSALYLCASSVGRGQQETQYFGPGTRLLVL.

This clone was recorded many times. The chain carries TRBV28 and TRBJ2-7, with TRBD2 matching over 8 bases. Trimming cost V 6 bases and J 0 bases; bases outside gene matches: 7. The CDR3 spans 15 residues. The germline V gene has CDR1 MDHEN and CDR2 SYDVKM. CDR3 sequence (DNA): TGTGCCAGCAGCTCTCAAACTAGCGGCTCCTACGAGCAGTACTTC. This translates into CASSSQTSGSYEQYF.

This clone appeared a few times. The chain uses TRBV29-1 and TRBJ1-2; D is uncertain. The germline CDR1 and CDR2 sequences are SQVTM and ANQGSEA. V lost 5 bases to trimming and J lost 2 bases, with 12 bases between them. The CDR3 spans 13 residues. CDR3 nucleotides: TGCAGCGTTCCCCCCGGAGTGAACTATGGCTACACCTTC. Translation gives CSVPPGVNYGYTF.

This clone was seen just once. The gene calls are TRBV18 and TRBJ1-2; D possibly corresponds to TRBD1 (5 bases). Trimming cost V 6 bases and J 6 bases, with 20 bases left between them. Per germline, CDR1 KGHSH and CDR2 LQKENI. This CDR3 is 15 amino acids long. CDR3 nucleotide sequence: TGTGCCAGCTCGTACAGGCCGCCTACCGAGGATGGCTACACCTTC. This translates into CASSYRPPTEDGYTF.

This chain joins TRBV6-6 and TRBJ1-4; TRBD1 might be the D (6 bases). The V gene's germline CDR1 is MNHNY and CDR2 SVGAGI (reference sequence). The CDR3 has 15 amino acids. The V and J ends lost 5 bases and 5 bases respectively, with 15 bases between them. CDR3 sequence (DNA): TGTGCCAGCAGTACTTCACAGGGAGGGAATGAAAAACTGTTTTTT. It codes for CASSTSQGGNEKLFF.

The chain couples TRBV7-9 to TRBJ2-5; D is perhaps TRBD1 (6 bases). The CDR3 has 12 amino acids. V lost 6 bases and J lost 3, with 8 bases in between. Germline lookup yields CDR1 SEHNR and CDR2 FQNEAQ (reference sequence). The CDR3: CASRQGEETQYF. In nucleotides, the CDR3 is TGTGCCAGCAGACAGGGAGAAGAGACCCAGTACTTC.

This clone is a singleton in its sample. This sequence joins TRBV24-1 and TRBJ2-3; 9 nucleotides agree with TRBD2. The germline CDR1 and CDR2 sequences are KGHDR and SFDVKD. This CDR3 is built from 18 residues. The V gene end was trimmed by 4 bases and the J gene end by 0 bases; junction bases not matched to a gene: 10. CDR3 DNA: TGTGCCACCAGTGACCCTCGGGGTAGCGGGAGAAGCACAGATACGCAGTATTTT. This sequence encodes CATSDPRGSGRSTDTQYF.

V and J are TRBV28 and TRBJ2-7; a possible D gene is TRBD2 (7 bases). Germline-derived CDR1 and CDR2 are MDHEN and SYDVKM. The CDR3 length is 14 residues. The V end was cut by 6 bases, the J end by 2 bases, with 14 bases between. CDR3 sequence (DNA): TGTGCCAGCAGCGGGGGGACACTCACCTACGAGCAGTACTTC. Residues: CASSGGTLTYEQYF. The complete variable domain, with remaining parts taken from reference TRBV28 and TRBJ2-7, reads DVKVTQSSRYLVKRTGEKVFLECVQDMDHENMFWYRQDPGLGLRLIYFSYDVKMKEKGDIPEGYSVSREKKERFSLILESASTNQTSMYLCASSGGTLTYEQYFGPGTRLTVT.